This TCR beta chain was identified during a study of blood T cell repertoires in COVID-19 (dated by TCRdb to 2018 to 2020). Background for the entire study: Samples covering the acute and convalescent phases of COVID-19 were provided by collaborators in the United States, Italy and Spain. The material from the prospective study consisted of cDNA or gDNA derived from T cells, B-cell-depleted T cells, or PBMCs. Sample metadata almost always included a de-identified subject ID, COVID-19 status, age in years and sex. The dataset comprised deeply sampled blood TCRbeta repertoires from subjects exposed to, actively infected with, or recovered from COVID-19. The repertoires were made available in a free public database intended to serve as a resource for research on the immune response to SARS-CoV-2. Samples were obtained from the ongoing ImmuneRACE study (first 160 participants) and from about 1,300 subjects provided by 6 global collaborators. Where available, HLA class I and class II types were obtained from metadata supplied by the sample provider rather than from assay-based typing. Results the study describes overall, beyond this receptor: The amount of clinical and demographic metadata varied by source and participant and was provided uncurated.

The immunoSEQ Assay, a bias-controlled multiplex PCR, was used to amplify TCRbeta CDR3 regions from genomic DNA. Per the source publication's procedure: Nucleated cell counts per sample were estimated from amplification of reference gene primers within the assay. To quantify the absolute abundance of each unique TCRbeta CDR3 rearrangement, sequence reads were collapsed and filtered. For each sample, productive Simpson clonality was calculated by taking the square root of Simpson's diversity index across productive rearrangements. TCRdb retrieved this table from immuneACCESS and kept in-frame rearrangements only. Not all clones are present; in checked studies, unresolved V genes account for under half, and no reason is known for the remainder. V and J calls and clone size are those listed in that table; D and trimming were worked out from the DNA. This sample is represented by around 190,000 clones; more than 75% of them were singletons. Less than 20% of the sample belongs to the ten largest clones.

Participants in the prospective study were enrolled through a virtual design, were aged roughly 18 to 100 years, and lived in approximately 25 United States geographic areas. In the prospective study, cohorts were assigned on the basis of participant-reported clinical history obtained from a screening survey and a study questionnaire. In the prospective study, whole blood, serum and a nasopharyngeal or oropharyngeal swab were collected from each participant by mobile phlebotomists. Participants in the prospective study had the option to provide additional blood draws and questionnaires over a roughly 2-month period. Before DNA extraction, blood samples from the prospective study were shipped at room temperature or frozen. This clone has a handful of counts. This clone's antigen is unknown. No clone much larger than this one lies a single base away; base qualities are absent. The CDR3, from cysteine to phenylalanine, totals 16 residues. The DNA shown is the 48-base CDR3, in frame from base 1. The junction shows trimming of 2 bases on V and 5 bases on J, and the gene matches do not reach 10 bases of it. According to the germline V gene (reference sequence), CDR1 reads LNHDA and CDR2 reads SQIVND.

Recombination linked TRBV19 to TRBJ1-1, with 8 middle bases fitting TRBD1. The sample taken for sequencing was PBMCs or T cells enriched from blood (not recorded which). This sequence was found in a woman aged 45-65 years with acute COVID-19. The nucleotides read TGTGCCAGTAGTATACCGGGGACAGGAGCGGGGACTGAAGCTTTCTTT. Its protein product is CASSIPGTGAGTEAFF.